This TCR beta chain was retrieved from a study of T-cell reconstitution after alpha-beta-depleted transplantation in children. Preparing the TCRbeta library involved the use of unique molecular identifiers. TCRdb re-called the PCR reads with MiXCR, one entry per CDR3 protein. The repertoire consists of 200,000 to 300,000 distinct CDR3 sequences, with roughly 25% occurring once and the leading ten covering approximately 2.5%. This CDR3 has 14 residues. V shed 2 bases and J shed 1 base, with 8 bases lying between them. The germline V gene encodes CDR1 MNHEY and CDR2 SVGAGI. Many counts were recorded for this clonotype.

Specimen: PBMCs, collected before TCRalphabeta/CD19-depleted stem cell transplant. V and J are TRBV6-5 and TRBJ2-5; D is possibly TRBD1 (5 bases). This receptor was obtained from a girl aged 2 to 10 with Fanconi anemia, due to receive a stem cell transplant. This CDR3 reads CASSYAGLQETQYF. Written as DNA, the CDR3 is TGTGCCAGCAGTTACGCAGGGCTCCAAGAGACCCAGTACTTC.